This T cell receptor beta chain was obtained from a study of CD8+CD57+ T cells in acquired aplastic anemia. This CDR3 contains 16 residues. The germline CDR1 and CDR2 sequences are MGHDK and SYGVNS. V lost 3 bases and J 5 bases, leaving 20 bases between the germline ends. This clonotype was observed once. An expansion of CD8+CD57+ cells by flow cytometry had been shown in patients chosen for sequencing. Patients, without exception, had severe acquired aplastic anemia. Blood was sampled before the patients had received any therapy. Investigators profiled TCR beta VDJ and CDR3 from genomic DNA template. Each CDR3 protein gets one entry after TCRdb re-called the reads with MiXCR. The sample gives over 150,000 distinct CDR3 sequences, nearly 65% of which show up once; about two fifths is in the top ten.

This sequence joins TRBV25-1 and TRBJ2-7; tentative D call: TRBD2 (6 bases). Specimen: sorted CD4+, CD8+, or CD8+CD57+ T cells (not recorded which) from PBMCs. The clonotype comes from a human donor with aplastic anemia. The DNA for the CDR3 is TGTGCCAGCAGTGAGGCCCGGGGACTCAAACGGGACGAGCAGTACTTC. Translation gives CASSEARGLKRDEQYF.